This T cell receptor (beta chain) emerged from a study of neurological immune-mediated disorders. Findings of the study overall: TCR clonal expansion peaked in HTLV-1-associated myelopathy patients and was lowest in multiple sclerosis patients. The absence of shared CDR3 amino acid sequences among expanded clones across subjects suggests private repertoires in all groups.

cDNA was made by 5'RACE with 10-nucleotide random UMIs. Over 160 million TCR-beta sequences from 15-18 subjects were obtained in each sequencing run. TCRdb re-called the 5' RACE reads with MiXCR, one entry per CDR3 protein. The repertoire includes about 59,000 distinct CDR3 sequences, around 24% of them detected once, and 3.5% to 5.5% sits in the top ten. Time point specified: technical triplicate 2. This CDR3 has 15 residues. Many counts were recorded for this clonotype. Its specificity is unknown. The material sequenced was PBMCs. This TCR derives from a man between 60 and 75 years old with HTLV-1-associated myelopathy (HAM/TSP). This chain joins TRBV21-1 and TRBJ2-3. TRBV21-1 is described as a pseudogene. The CDR3 coding sequence is TGTGCCAGCAGCAGAGGACGGGGTTGCGCAGATACGCAGTATTTT. It specifies CASSRGRGCADTQYF.